This TCR beta chain appears in the sequencing data of a study of blood T cell repertoires in COVID-19. Study information: Samples of COVID-19 (acute and convalescent) were obtained from the United States, Italy and Spain. T cells, B-cell-depleted T cells, or PBMCs supplied cDNA or gDNA.

Repertoires were generated with immunoSEQ multiplex PCR, while TCRdb's copy carries only in-frame clones and drops some. The data contain about 200,000 clones, approximately 78% of them singletons. V lost 2 bases and J lost 6; bases outside the gene matches: 9. There are 15 residues in the CDR3. Germline CDR1 LGHDT, CDR2 YNNKEL (reference sequence). This TCR was sampled from a woman older than 75 with COVID-19, enrolled during active disease. The chain links TRBV3-1 (or the pseudogene TRBV3-2) to TRBJ1-2; 7 bases are shared with TRBD1. The sequenced sample consisted of peripheral blood. CDR3 DNA: TGTGCCAGCAGCCAAAGAATCAAGGGGGCCCATGGCTACACCTTC. This codes for CASSQRIKGAHGYTF.